This T cell receptor (beta chain) stems from a study of vaccination and CD4 T cells after COVID-19. The overall study: Post-vaccine sampling followed dose two by a median 72 days (range 14 to 241). Each of the control cultures got a CEFX pool, an HIV-1 Nef pool, or no peptide.

Notes on this clonotype: Its cognate antigen is unknown.

The V and J ends lost 0 bases and 2 bases respectively, with 15 bases between them. The CDR3 is 16 residues long. Germline CDR1 reads SGDLS; CDR2 reads YYNGEE. The sample's treatment: roughly ten-day PBMC culture with coronavirus spike peptide pools or control peptides (ViraFEST assay). Per well, two million PBMCs were cultured in the presence of 9 to 10 IU/ml IL-2 and around 11 ug/ml peptide pools. Fresh medium (containing IL-2) replaced half the medium on days 3 and 7. Cultured CD4+ T-cell DNA underwent Oncomine TCR Beta short-read sequencing. TCRdb processed the PCR reads anew with MiXCR; each CDR3 protein has one entry. This sample has 14,000 or so distinct CDR3 sequences, with under 75% found just once.

The sample was CD4+ T cells from blood, cultured in vitro. V gene TRBV9 combines with J gene TRBJ2-7; D unresolved. This receptor was identified in a human donor who had recovered from COVID-19. CDR3 in DNA: TGTGCCAGCAGCGTAGACCCGGACCGAGTGGCCTACGAGCAGTACTTC. The encoded protein is CASSVDPDRVAYEQYF.